The present T cell receptor beta chain was sequenced within a study of cytomegalovirus exposure and HLA in healthy donors. Study-wide results and limits: Clonal expansion was found to be greater in HLA-associated TCR beta chains than in equally common others in a later analysis. For most subjects, TCR beta sequences were reported to predict HLA-A and HLA-B alleles with accuracy.

PCR amplification relied on 60 Vbeta primers (plus 13 Jbeta primers). Libraries were prepared by immunoSEQ multiplex PCR; TCRdb keeps only in-frame clonotypes and omits some of them. The sample lists 150,000 to 180,000 clones; around 74% were seen once. CDR1 and CDR2 from the germline V gene are LGHNT and FRNRAP. V lost 8 bases and J lost 3; bases outside the gene matches: 10. The CDR3 extends over 15 amino acids. Of note for this clone: What it binds is unknown.

These donors counted as nominally healthy when sampled, but unrecorded immune exposures were likely. The sequenced sample was PBMCs. The TCR comes from a man aged 18-30 years in good health and CMV-seronegative. The gene calls are TRBV12-5 and TRBJ2-3, with TRBD2 matching over 8 bases. This CDR3 is CASSLGAGGTDTQYF. CDR3 nucleotide sequence: TGTGCTAGTTCCCTTGGGGCGGGAGGAACAGATACGCAGTATTTT.